Listed here are 3 T cell receptor beta chains from one sample, sequenced in a study of response to subunit inactivated influenza vaccine. TCRdb itself ran the RT-PCR reads through MiXCR, one entry per CDR3 protein. This table has about 300,000 distinct CDR3 sequences, about a fifth appearing once. This sample comprised PBMCs from blood, obtained about 20 months after vaccination. The receptors shown here come from a man between 50 and 75 years old who received an inactivated influenza vaccine.

This clonotype was detected a few times. V is TRBV7-8 and J is TRBJ1-6, with a tentative D call TRBD1 (6 bases). The CDR3 extends over 15 amino acids. Germline-derived CDR1 and CDR2 are SGHVS and FQNEAQ. The V end was cut by 4 bases, the J end by 10 bases, with 17 bases between. Here the CDR3 DNA reads TGTGCCAGCAGCTCCCGTCCGGGGGCAGGGTCACCCCTCCACTTT. As protein: CASSSRPGAGSPLHF.

CDR3 DNA sequence: TGCAGTGCTCATAACTACGAGCAGTACTTC. Translation: CSAHNYEQYF. The gene calls are TRBV20-1 and TRBJ2-7; no definite D call. V dropped 5 bases and J dropped 3 bases, with 5 bases sitting between them. CDR3 length: 10 residues. Per the germline V gene, CDR1 is DFQATT and CDR2 is SNEGSKA (reference sequence).

CDR3 amino acids: CASSLGPSVADTQYF. The CDR3 DNA reads TGTGCCAGCAGCTTAGGGCCTAGCGTTGCAGATACGCAGTATTTT. The rearrangement links TRBV7-2 to TRBJ2-3, with D possibly matching TRBD2 (6 bases). This CDR3 contains 15 residues. Germline-derived CDR1 and CDR2 are SGHTA and FQGNSA. Trimming removed 1 base at V and 4 bases at J, with 12 bases between.